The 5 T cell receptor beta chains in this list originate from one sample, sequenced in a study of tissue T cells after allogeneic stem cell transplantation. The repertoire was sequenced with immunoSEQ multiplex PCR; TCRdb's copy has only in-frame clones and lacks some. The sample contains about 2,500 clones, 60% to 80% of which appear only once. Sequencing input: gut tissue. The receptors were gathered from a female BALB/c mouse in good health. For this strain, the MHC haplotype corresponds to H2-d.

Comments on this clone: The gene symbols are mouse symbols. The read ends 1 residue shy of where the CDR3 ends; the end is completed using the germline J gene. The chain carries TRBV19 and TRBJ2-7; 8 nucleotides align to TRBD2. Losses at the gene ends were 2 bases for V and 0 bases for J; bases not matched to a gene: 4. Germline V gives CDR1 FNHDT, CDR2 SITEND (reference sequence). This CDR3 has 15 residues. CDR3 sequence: CASSIWGVSSYEQYF. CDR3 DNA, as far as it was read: TGTGCCAGCAGTATCTGGGGGGTGAGCTCCTATGAACAGTAC.

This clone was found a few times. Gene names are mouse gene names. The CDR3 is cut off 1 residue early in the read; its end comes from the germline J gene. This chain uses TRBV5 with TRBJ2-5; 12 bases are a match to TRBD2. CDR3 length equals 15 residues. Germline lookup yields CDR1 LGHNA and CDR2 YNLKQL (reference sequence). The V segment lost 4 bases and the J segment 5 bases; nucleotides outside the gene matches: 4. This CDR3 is CASSPGLGGSDTQYF. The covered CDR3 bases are TGTGCCAGCAGCCCTGGACTGGGGGGGTCAGACACCCAGTAC.

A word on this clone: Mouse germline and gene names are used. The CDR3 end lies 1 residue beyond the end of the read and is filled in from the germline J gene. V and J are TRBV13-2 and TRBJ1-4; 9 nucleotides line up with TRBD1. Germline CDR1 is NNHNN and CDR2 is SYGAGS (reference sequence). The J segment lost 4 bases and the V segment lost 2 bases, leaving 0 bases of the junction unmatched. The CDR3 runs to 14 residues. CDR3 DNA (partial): TGTGCCAGCGGTGAGACAGGGGGCAACGAAAGATTATTT. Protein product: CASGETGGNERLF. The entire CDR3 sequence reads CASGETGGNERLFF.

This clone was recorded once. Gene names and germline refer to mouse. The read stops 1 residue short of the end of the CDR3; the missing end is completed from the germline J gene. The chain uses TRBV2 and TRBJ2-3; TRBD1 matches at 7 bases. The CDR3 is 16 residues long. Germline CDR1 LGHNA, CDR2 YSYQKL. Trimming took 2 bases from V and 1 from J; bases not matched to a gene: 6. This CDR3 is CASSQYRGRGAETLYF. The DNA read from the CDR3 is TGTGCCAGCAGCCAATACAGGGGACGAGGTGCAGAAACGCTGTAT.

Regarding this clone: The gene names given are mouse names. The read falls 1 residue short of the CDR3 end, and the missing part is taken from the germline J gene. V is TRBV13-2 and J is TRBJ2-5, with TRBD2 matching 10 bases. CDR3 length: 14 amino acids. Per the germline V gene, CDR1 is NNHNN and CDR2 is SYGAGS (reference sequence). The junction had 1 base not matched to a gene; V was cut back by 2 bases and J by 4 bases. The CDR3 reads CASGETGGKDTQYF. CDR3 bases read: TGTGCCAGCGGTGAGACTGGGGGGAAAGACACCCAGTAC.